The following is a T cell receptor beta chain sequence with its context. Its antigen is undetermined. Data came from immunoSEQ multiplex PCR; TCRdb stores just in-frame clones and leaves some out. The sample comprises 46,000 or so clones, roughly 73% of which are singletons, and about 39% rests with the top ten. The data derive from a study of PD-1 blockade in classical Hodgkin lymphoma. Notes on the study in general: In CD4+ cells, TCR diversity went up significantly by C4D1, but in CD8+ cells it did not.

As to time point: cycle 4 day 1 (C4D1), after 6 weeks of nivolumab. With no exception, relapse followed autologous stem cell transplantation in all patients, and brentuximab vedotin exposure varied. The receptor comes from a human donor with classical Hodgkin lymphoma. Sequences were derived from peripheral blood mononuclear cells (PBMCs), sampled before the fourth cycle of nivolumab.

In nucleotides, the CDR3 is TGTGCCAGCAGCCAATTCACTACAGGGTCAGTGCGGGAGCAGTTCTTC. Its protein is CASSQFTTGSVREQFF. J is TRBJ2-1 and V is TRBV4-2; possibly TRBD1 for D (6 bases). The CDR3 sequence is 16 residues long. CDR1 and CDR2 from the germline V gene are LGHNA and YNFKEQ. V gave up 2 bases and J gave up 10 bases, with 21 bases separating them.